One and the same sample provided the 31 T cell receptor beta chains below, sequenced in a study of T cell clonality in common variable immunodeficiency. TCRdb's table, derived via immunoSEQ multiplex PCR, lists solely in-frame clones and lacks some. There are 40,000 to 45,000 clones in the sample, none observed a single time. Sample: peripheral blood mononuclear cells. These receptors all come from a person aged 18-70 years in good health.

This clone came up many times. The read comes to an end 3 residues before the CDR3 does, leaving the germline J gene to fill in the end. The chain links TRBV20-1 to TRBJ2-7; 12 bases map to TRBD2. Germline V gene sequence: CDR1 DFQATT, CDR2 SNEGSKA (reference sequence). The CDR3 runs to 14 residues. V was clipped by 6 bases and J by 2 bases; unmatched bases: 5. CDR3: CSAPTSGRTYEQYF. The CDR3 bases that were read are TGCAGTGCACCAACTAGCGGGAGGACCTACGAG.

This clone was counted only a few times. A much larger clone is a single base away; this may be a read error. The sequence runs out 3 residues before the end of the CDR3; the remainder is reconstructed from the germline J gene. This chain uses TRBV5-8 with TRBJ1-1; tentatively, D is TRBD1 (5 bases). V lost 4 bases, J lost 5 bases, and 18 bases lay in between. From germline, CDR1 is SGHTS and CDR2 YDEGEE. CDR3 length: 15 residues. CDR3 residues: CASSRPRAGWTEAFF. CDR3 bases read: TGTGCCAGCAGCCGACCCCGGGCAGGGTGGACTGAA.

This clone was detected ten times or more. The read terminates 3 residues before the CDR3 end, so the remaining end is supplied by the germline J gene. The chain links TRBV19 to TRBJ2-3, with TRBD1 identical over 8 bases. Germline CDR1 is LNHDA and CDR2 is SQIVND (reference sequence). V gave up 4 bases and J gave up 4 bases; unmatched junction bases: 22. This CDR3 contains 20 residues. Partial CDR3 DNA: TGTGCCAGTAGTAGGAAGGGGACCGGACAGGGTTTACTCCAGGCAGATACG. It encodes CASSRKGTGQGLLQADT. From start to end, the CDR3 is CASSRKGTGQGLLQADTQYF.

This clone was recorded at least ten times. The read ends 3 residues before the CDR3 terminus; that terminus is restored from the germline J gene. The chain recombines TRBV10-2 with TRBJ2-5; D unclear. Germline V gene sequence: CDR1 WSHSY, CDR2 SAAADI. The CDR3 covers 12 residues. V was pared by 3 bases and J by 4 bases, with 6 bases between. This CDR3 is CASSDRVETQYF. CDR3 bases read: TGCGCCAGCAGTGATAGAGTAGAGACC.

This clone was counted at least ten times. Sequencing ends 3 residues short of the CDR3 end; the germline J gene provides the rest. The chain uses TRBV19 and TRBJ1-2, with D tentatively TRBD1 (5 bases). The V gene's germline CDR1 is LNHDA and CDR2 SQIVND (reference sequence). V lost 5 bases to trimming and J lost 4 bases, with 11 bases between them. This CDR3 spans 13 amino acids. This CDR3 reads CASSLGALYGYTF. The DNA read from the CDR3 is TGTGCCAGTAGTTTAGGGGCCCTCTATGGC.

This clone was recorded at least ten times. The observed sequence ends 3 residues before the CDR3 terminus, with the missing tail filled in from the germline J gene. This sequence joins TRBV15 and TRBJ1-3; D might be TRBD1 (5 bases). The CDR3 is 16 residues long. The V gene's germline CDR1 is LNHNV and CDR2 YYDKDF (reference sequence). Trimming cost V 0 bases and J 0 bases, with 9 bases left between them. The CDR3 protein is CATSRDEGLSGNTIYF. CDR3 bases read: TGTGCCACCAGCAGAGATGAGGGGCTCTCTGGAAACACC.

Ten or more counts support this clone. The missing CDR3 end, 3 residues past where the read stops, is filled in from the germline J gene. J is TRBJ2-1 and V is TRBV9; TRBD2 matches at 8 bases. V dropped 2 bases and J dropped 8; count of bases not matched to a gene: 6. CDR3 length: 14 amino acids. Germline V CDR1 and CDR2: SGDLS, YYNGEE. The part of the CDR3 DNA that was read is TGTGCCAGCAGCGTTAGCGGGATGGCGGATGAG. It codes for CASSVSGMADE. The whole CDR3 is CASSVSGMADEQFF.

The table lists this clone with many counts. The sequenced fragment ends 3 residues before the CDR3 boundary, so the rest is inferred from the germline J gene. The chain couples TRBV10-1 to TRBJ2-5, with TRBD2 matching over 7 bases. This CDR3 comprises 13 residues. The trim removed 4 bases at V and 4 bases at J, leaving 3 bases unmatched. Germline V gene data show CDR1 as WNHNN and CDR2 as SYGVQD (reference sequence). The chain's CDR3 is CASSARGGETQYF. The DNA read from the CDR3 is TGCGCCAGCAGTGCACGCGGGGGAGAGACC.

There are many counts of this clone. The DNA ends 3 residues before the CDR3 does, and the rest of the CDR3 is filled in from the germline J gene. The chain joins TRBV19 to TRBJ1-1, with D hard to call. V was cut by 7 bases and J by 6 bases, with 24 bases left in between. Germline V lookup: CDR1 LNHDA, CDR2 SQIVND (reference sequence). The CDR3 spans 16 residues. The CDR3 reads CASNNRLTQRGAEAFF. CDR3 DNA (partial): TGTGCCAGTAACAACCGTCTCACCCAGCGTGGCGCTGAA.

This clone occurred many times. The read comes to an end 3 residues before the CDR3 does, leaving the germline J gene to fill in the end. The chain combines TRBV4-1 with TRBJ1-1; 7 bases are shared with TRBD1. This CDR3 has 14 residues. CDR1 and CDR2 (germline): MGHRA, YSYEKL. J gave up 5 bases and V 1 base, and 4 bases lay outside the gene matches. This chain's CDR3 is CASSQVPRGTEAFF. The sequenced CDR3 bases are TGCGCCAGCAGCCAAGTCCCCAGGGGGACTGAA.

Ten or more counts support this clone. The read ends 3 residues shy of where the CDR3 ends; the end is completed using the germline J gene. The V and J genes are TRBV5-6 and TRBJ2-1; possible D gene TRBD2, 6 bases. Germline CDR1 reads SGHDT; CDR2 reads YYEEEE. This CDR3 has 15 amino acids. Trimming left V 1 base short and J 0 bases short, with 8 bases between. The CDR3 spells CASSLLGGSYNEQFF. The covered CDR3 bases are TGTGCCAGCAGCTTGCTGGGGGGCTCCTACAATGAG. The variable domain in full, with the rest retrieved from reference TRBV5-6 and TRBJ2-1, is DAGVTQSPTHLIKTRGQQVTLRCSPKSGHDTVSWYQQALGQGPQFIFQYYEEEERQRGNFPDRFSGHQFPNYSSELNVNALLLGDSALYLCASSLLGGSYNEQFFGPGTRLTVL.

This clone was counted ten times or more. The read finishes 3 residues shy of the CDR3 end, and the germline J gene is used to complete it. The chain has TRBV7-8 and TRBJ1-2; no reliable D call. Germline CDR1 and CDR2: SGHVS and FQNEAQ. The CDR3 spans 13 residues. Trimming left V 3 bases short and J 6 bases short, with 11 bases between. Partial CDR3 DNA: TGTGCCAGCAGCTTTACTAGGGTCGATGGC. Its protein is CASSFTRVDG. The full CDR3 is CASSFTRVDGYTF.

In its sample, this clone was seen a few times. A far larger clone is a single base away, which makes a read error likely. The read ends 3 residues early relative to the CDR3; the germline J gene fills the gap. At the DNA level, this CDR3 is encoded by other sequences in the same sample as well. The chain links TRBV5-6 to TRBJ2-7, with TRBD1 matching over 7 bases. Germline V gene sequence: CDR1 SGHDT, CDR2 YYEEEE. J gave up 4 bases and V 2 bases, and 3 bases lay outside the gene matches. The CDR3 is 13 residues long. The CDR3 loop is CASSFSTGYEQYF. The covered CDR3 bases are TGTGCCAGCAGCTTCTCGACAGGGTACGAG.

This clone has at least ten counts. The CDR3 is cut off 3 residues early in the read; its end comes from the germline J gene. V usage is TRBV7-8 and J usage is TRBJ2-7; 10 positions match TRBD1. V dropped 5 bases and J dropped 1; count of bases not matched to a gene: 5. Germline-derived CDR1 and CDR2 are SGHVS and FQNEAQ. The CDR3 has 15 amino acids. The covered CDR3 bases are TGTGCCAGCAGCCTAGGGACAGGGGCTTCCTACGAG. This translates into CASSLGTGASYE. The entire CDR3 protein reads CASSLGTGASYEQYF.

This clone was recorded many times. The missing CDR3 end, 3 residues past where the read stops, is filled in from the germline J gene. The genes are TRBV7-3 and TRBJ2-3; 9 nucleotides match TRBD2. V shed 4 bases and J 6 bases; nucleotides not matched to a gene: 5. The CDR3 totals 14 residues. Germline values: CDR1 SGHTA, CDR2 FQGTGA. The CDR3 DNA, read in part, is TGTGCCAGCAGCTCGGGCGGGGGGGGCGATACG. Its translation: CASSSGGGGDT. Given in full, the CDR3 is CASSSGGGGDTQYF.

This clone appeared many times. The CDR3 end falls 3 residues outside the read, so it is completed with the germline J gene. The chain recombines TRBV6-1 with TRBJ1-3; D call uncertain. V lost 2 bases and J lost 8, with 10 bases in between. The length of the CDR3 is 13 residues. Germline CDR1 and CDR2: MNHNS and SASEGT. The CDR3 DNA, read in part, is TGTGCCAGCAGTGAACGTCGGAGGGACACC. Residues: CASSERRRDT. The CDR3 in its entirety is CASSERRRDTIYF.

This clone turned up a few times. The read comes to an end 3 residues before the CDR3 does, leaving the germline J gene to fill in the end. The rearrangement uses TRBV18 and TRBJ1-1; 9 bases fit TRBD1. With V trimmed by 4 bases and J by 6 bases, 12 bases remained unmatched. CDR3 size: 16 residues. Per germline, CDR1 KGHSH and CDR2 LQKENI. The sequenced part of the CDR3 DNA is TGTGCCAGCTCACTTGGGACAGGGTCAACTGGGGCTGAA. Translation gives CASSLGTGSTGAE. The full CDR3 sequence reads CASSLGTGSTGAEAFF.

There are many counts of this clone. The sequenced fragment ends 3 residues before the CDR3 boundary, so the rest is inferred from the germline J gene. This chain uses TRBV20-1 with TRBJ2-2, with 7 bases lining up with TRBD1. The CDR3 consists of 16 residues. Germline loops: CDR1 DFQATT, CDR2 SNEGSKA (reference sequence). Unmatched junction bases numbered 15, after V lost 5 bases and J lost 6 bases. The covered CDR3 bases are TGCAGTGCTCCCCGCCCCGACAGGGCTGGCGCCGGGGAG. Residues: CSAPRPDRAGAGE. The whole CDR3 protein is CSAPRPDRAGAGELFF.

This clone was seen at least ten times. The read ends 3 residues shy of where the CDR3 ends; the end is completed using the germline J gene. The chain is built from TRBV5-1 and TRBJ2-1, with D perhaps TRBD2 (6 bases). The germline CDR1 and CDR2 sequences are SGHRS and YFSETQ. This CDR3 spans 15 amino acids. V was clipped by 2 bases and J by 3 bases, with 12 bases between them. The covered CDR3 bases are TGCGCCAGCAGCTTCCTTACGGGGGTCTACAATGAG. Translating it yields CASSFLTGVYNE. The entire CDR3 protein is CASSFLTGVYNEQFF.

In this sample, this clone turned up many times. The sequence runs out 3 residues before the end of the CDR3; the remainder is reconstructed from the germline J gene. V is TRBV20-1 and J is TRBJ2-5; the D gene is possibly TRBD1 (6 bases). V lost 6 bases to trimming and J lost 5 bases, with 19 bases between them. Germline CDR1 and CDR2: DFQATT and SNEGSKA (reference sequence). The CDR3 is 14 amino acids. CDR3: CSARTVGHEETQYF. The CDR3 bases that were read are TGCAGTGCAAGGACAGTTGGCCATGAGGAGACC.

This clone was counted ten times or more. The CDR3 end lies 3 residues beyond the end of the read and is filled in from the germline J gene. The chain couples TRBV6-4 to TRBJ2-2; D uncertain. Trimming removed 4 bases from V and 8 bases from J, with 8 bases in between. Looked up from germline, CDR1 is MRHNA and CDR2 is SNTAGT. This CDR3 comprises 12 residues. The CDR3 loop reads CASSGYEGELFF. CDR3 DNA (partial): TGTGCCAGCAGTGGCTACGAAGGGGAG.

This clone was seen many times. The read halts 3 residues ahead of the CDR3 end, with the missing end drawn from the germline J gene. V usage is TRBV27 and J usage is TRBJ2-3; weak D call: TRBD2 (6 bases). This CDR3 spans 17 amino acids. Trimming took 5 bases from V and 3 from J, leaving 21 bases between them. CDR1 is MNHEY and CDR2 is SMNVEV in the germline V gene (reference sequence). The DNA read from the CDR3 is TGTGCCAGCAGTGACGTCGCCGTAGCGGAGAGGACAGATACG. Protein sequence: CASSDVAVAERTDT. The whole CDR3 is CASSDVAVAERTDTQYF.

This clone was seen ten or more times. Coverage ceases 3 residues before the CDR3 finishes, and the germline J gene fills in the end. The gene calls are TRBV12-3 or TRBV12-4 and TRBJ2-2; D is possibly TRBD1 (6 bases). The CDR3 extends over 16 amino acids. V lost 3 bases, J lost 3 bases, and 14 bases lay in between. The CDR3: CASSLDTGSYTGELFF. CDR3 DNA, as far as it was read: TGTGCCAGCAGTTTGGACACAGGGTCGTACACCGGGGAG.

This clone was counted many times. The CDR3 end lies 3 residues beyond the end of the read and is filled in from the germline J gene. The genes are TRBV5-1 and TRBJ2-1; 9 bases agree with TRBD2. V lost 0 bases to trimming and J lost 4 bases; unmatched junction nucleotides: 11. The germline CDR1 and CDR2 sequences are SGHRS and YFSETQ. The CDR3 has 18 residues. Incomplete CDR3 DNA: TGCGCCAGCAGCTTGGTGAGGGGGCGGGAGGGACGTTACAATGAG. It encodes CASSLVRGREGRYNE. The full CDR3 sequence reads CASSLVRGREGRYNEQFF.

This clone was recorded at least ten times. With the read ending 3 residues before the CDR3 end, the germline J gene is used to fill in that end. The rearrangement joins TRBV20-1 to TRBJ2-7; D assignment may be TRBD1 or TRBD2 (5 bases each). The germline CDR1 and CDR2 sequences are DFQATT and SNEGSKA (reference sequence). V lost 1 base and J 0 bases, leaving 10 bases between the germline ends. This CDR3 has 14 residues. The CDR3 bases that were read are TGCAGTGCTAGAGGGAAGGGGAGCTCCTACGAG. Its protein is CSARGKGSSYE. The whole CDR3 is CSARGKGSSYEQYF.

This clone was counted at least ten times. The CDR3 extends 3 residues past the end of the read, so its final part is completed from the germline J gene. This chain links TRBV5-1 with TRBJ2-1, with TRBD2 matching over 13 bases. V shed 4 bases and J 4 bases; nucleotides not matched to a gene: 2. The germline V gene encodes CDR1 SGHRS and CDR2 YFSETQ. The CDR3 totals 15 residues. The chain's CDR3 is CASSVTSGGYNEQFF. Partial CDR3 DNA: TGCGCCAGCAGCGTGACTAGCGGGGGGTACAATGAG.

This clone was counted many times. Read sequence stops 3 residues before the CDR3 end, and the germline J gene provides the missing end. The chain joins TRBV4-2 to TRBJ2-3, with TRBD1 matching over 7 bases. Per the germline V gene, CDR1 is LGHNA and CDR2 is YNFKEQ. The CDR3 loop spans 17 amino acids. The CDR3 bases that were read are TGTGCCAGCAGCCACGCCCTGGGACAGCAAGAGTGGGAGACG. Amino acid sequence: CASSHALGQQEWET. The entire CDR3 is CASSHALGQQEWETQYF.

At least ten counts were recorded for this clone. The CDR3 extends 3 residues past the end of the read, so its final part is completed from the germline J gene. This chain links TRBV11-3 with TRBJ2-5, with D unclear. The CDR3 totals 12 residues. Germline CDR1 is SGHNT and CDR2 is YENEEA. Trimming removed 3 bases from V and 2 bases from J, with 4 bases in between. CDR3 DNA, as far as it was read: TGTGCCAGCAGCTTTCCGCAAGAGACC. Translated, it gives CASSFPQET. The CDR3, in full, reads CASSFPQETQYF.

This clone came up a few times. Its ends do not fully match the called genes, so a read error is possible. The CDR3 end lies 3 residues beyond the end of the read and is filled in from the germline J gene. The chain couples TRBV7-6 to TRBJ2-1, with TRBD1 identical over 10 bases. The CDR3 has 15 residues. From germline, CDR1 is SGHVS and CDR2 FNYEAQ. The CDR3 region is CTSNRTGGSYNEQFF. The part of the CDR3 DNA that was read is TGTACCAGCAACAGGACAGGGGGCTCCTACAATGAG.

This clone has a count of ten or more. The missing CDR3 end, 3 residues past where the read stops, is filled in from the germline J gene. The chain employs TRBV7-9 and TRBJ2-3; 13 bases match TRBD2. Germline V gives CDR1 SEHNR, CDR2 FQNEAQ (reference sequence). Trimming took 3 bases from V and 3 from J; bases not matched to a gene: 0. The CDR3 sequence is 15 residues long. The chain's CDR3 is CASSLGLAGTDTQYF. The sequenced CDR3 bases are TGTGCCAGCAGCTTGGGACTAGCGGGGACAGATACG.

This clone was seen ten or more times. The CDR3 bases that were read are TGTGCCAGCAGCTTAGCGCACTTGAGTCGTGCGAACACCGGGGAG. Protein product: CASSLAHLSRANTGE. The CDR3 in full is CASSLAHLSRANTGELFF. The chain recombines TRBV7-8 with TRBJ2-2; D gene unclear. The CDR3 extends 3 residues past the end of the read, so its final part is completed from the germline J gene. The germline V gene has CDR1 SGHVS and CDR2 FQNEAQ. The CDR3 extends over 18 amino acids. V was cut by 0 bases and J by 0 bases, with 14 bases left in between.